A selection of T cell receptor beta chains follows, all from one sample in a study of regulatory T cells in long-lasting Graves disease. TCRdb re-called the multiplex PCR reads with MiXCR, one entry per CDR3 protein. The table includes hundreds of thousands of distinct CDR3 sequences, less than 25% detected once. Sequencing was performed on peripheral blood mononuclear cells (PBMCs), taken when the disease was refractory, from a patient treated with antithyroid drugs. The receptors derive from a female donor with Graves disease. Both conserved end residues are part of each CDR3. Where a row states a size, it is once, few, many or the class of an expanded clone; other rows omit it.

TRBV12-3/TRBV12-4	NA	TRBJ2-6	CASSSTGANVLTF
TRBV7-8	many	TRBJ2-5	CASSSDGPNQETQYF
TRBV11-2	many	TRBJ2-2	CASSLYLAGPGELFF
TRBV9	NA	TRBJ2-1	CASSVGEITYNEQFF
TRBV28	many	TRBJ1-5	CASSAIGGASNQPQHF
TRBV5-6	many	TRBJ1-4	CASSHDRGNEKLFF
TRBV4-2	NA	TRBJ1-2	CASSHGGDGYTF
TRBV6-1	few	TRBJ1-2	CASSGTSGYTF
TRBV20-1	many	TRBJ1-1	CSAREFNTEAFF
TRBV29-1	NA	TRBJ2-5	CSVVTETQYF
TRBV6-1	few	TRBJ1-1	CASSHTEWVNTEAFF
TRBV14	NA	TRBJ2-2	CASSLSGTLNTGELFF
TRBV7-2	many	TRBJ1-5	CASSLQGGNQPQHF
TRBV9	NA	TRBJ2-7	CASSVGTGGSSYEQYF
TRBV6-1	NA	TRBJ2-2	CATWDTLSPGELFF
TRBV12-3/TRBV12-4	NA	TRBJ1-5	CASRNPGSNQPQHF
TRBV2	many	TRBJ1-1	CASSENRGLTTEAFF
TRBV11-2	many	TRBJ2-1	CASSATVLYNEQFF
TRBV29-1	NA	TRBJ2-7	CSVRWELLYEQYF
TRBV4-1	NA	TRBJ2-5	CASSQDHWTGEETQYF
TRBV27	NA	TRBJ2-1	CASRLAEDSYNEQFF
TRBV18	NA	TRBJ2-1	CASSPARASIYNEQFF
TRBV2	few	TRBJ2-7	CASREGRDGRYEQYF
TRBV20-1	NA	TRBJ2-7	CSARVPPSYEQYF
TRBV6-1	NA	TRBJ2-7	CASSESSDRSYEQYF
TRBV25-1	few	TRBJ2-2	CASSESGLGSGELFF
TRBV20-1	few	TRBJ2-5	CSARVPRAQSPQETQYF
TRBV15	NA	TRBJ1-6	CVTSTKGANSPLHF
TRBV7-9	NA	TRBJ2-6	CASSFLSSGANVLTF
TRBV19	NA	TRBJ1-1	CASSLRGPGTEAFF
TRBV7-9	many	TRBJ1-2	CASSLAGQNLHGYTF
TRBV7-9	many	TRBJ2-7	CASSHRDRAQEQYF
TRBV20-1	few	TRBJ2-7	CSADDKGRGRYEQYF
TRBV7-2	NA	TRBJ2-3	CASSLVGNTDTQYF
TRBV29-1	NA	TRBJ2-4	CSVRTDSKNIQYF
TRBV6-2/TRBV6-3	many	TRBJ1-1	CASRPFQGAFQAFF
TRBV13	few	TRBJ1-2	CASSSLTGGDFLGYTF
TRBV6-2/TRBV6-3	few	TRBJ2-7	CASSNWGGSYEQYF
TRBV7-9	few	TRBJ2-3	CASSLQPTDTQYF
TRBV2	many	TRBJ2-5	CASSVRASEETQYF
TRBV28	few	TRBJ1-5	CASSSRGRINQPQHF
TRBV2	NA	TRBJ2-1	CASSRRTRDNEQFF
TRBV9	many	TRBJ1-5	CASTETGDSNQPQHF
TRBV3-1	many	TRBJ2-7	CASSHTTFEEQYF
TRBV12-3/TRBV12-4	many	TRBJ2-5	CASRTSGSGETQYF
TRBV7-8	NA	TRBJ2-7	CASSLGGLVGGEQYF
TRBV18	NA	TRBJ1-5	CASSPEGTLNQPQHF
TRBV5-1	many	TRBJ1-2	CASSLGGSYGYTF
TRBV27	many	TRBJ2-5	CASSLEFAGQETQYF
TRBV7-9	once	TRBJ1-1	CASSFNREAFF
TRBV28	many	TRBJ2-7	CASSTGRRGNEQYF
TRBV2	few	TRBJ2-1	CASSRTSGTLSYNEQFF
TRBV7-2	NA	TRBJ2-7	CASSSLLGLAGGGYEQYF